This T cell receptor beta chain was sequenced for a study of CD8 T cells in ankylosing spondylitis. General study points: For ankylosing spondylitis blood, a TCR beta motif of several highly homologous variants appeared characteristic. A subset of motif variants has previously been described in the synovial fluid and blood of reactive arthritis. It was reported that disease-linked clones were significantly enriched in matched ankylosing spondylitis synovial fluid.

Between the trimmed V and J ends, which lost 0 bases and 7 bases, there was a span of 12 bases. The CDR3 length is 13 residues. The germline V gene has CDR1 SQVTM and CDR2 ANQGSEA. This clonotype was detected ten times or more. Its cognate antigen is unknown. Using its own MiXCR run on the 5' RACE reads, TCRdb lists one record per CDR3 protein. Among about 390,000 distinct CDR3 sequences listed, more than 20% were seen once. V usage is TRBV29-1 and J usage is TRBJ1-2, with a tentative D call TRBD1 (5 bases). This receptor was identified in a male donor with ankylosing spondylitis. The sequenced sample was blood, either unsorted or a sorted T cell fraction (not recorded which). CDR3 sequence (DNA): TGCAGCGTTGAAGACGGGTGGGGCGGTGGCTACACCTTC. This encodes CSVEDGWGGGYTF.